The rows below give T cell receptor beta chains drawn from one sample of a study of T cells in Graves' hyperthyroidism and ophthalmopathy. TCRdb re-called the multiplex PCR reads with MiXCR, one entry per CDR3 protein. The sample includes about 200,000 distinct CDR3 sequences, 17% of them seen just once. Sequenced sample: blood. The source of these receptors is a man aged 50 to 60 with Graves' hyperthyroidism. Each CDR3 is given with its conserved first and last residue. Fields, in order: CDR3 protein, J gene, V gene.

CDR3 protein: CASSLGGFSTDTQYF
J gene: TRBJ2-3
V gene: TRBV5-1

CDR3 protein: CASSSPGHEAFF
J gene: TRBJ1-1
V gene: TRBV27

CDR3 protein: CASSGDTSSYEQYF
J gene: TRBJ2-7
V gene: TRBV11-3

CDR3 protein: CASSLSGTSREQYF
J gene: TRBJ2-7
V gene: TRBV27

CDR3 protein: CASSLETGTSGSRERQYF
J gene: TRBJ2-3
V gene: TRBV12-3/TRBV12-4

CDR3 protein: CASSNEGTSEWNNEQFF
J gene: TRBJ2-1
V gene: TRBV3-1

CDR3 protein: CASSYSWAKAAYEQYF
J gene: TRBJ2-7
V gene: TRBV6-6

CDR3 protein: CSARHDHRGSPSTDTQYF
J gene: TRBJ2-3
V gene: TRBV20-1

CDR3 protein: CASSPHQGLGEQFF
J gene: TRBJ2-1
V gene: TRBV12-3/TRBV12-4

CDR3 protein: CASSDVRGFWETQYF
J gene: TRBJ2-5
V gene: TRBV6-1

CDR3 protein: CASSLDGRWVQTGSYNEQFF
J gene: TRBJ2-1
V gene: TRBV5-8

CDR3 protein: CASSLGGRPYNEQFF
J gene: TRBJ2-1
V gene: TRBV5-1

CDR3 protein: CASRVSGANTGELFF
J gene: TRBJ2-2
V gene: TRBV28

CDR3 protein: CASRTGYNEQFF
J gene: TRBJ2-1
V gene: TRBV5-1

CDR3 protein: CADRPGTSGTQETQYF
J gene: TRBJ2-5
V gene: TRBV2

CDR3 protein: CASSSANEGMRYF
J gene: TRBJ2-4
V gene: TRBV2

CDR3 protein: CASSRGRTSSGANVLTF
J gene: TRBJ2-6
V gene: TRBV18

CDR3 protein: CASSPLKETQYF
J gene: TRBJ2-5
V gene: TRBV11-2

CDR3 protein: CASSLLRGRTVPEAFF
J gene: TRBJ1-1
V gene: TRBV11-2

CDR3 protein: CASSPPGSGTTYEQYF
J gene: TRBJ2-7
V gene: TRBV6-2/TRBV6-3

CDR3 protein: CASRGYSYEQYF
J gene: TRBJ2-7
V gene: TRBV28

CDR3 protein: CASSNLGTASTDTQYF
J gene: TRBJ2-3
V gene: TRBV28

CDR3 protein: CASSSTGANEKLFF
J gene: TRBJ1-4
V gene: TRBV11-3

CDR3 protein: CASSGQGYGELFF
J gene: TRBJ2-2
V gene: TRBV2

CDR3 protein: CASSQEGAYEQYF
J gene: TRBJ2-7
V gene: TRBV4-1

CDR3 protein: CASSHAAGQNNEQFF
J gene: TRBJ2-1
V gene: TRBV3-1

CDR3 protein: CSARDGLADSTDTQYF
J gene: TRBJ2-3
V gene: TRBV20-1

CDR3 protein: CASSTSGTANTEAFF
J gene: TRBJ1-1
V gene: TRBV7-2

CDR3 protein: CAISESYSGTLREQYF
J gene: TRBJ2-7
V gene: TRBV10-3

CDR3 protein: CASSLSSSGRDEQYF
J gene: TRBJ2-7
V gene: TRBV27

CDR3 protein: CASRTTAYEQYF
J gene: TRBJ2-7
V gene: TRBV28

CDR3 protein: CASSLSREGPTDTQYF
J gene: TRBJ2-3
V gene: TRBV27

CDR3 protein: CASSLEDRSEAFF
J gene: TRBJ1-1
V gene: TRBV7-2

CDR3 protein: CASRSGSETQYF
J gene: TRBJ2-5
V gene: TRBV18

CDR3 protein: CASSAGTPPSYEQYF
J gene: TRBJ2-7
V gene: TRBV7-9

CDR3 protein: CASSLLAGLNTGELFF
J gene: TRBJ2-2
V gene: TRBV5-1

CDR3 protein: CAISGTSTDTQYF
J gene: TRBJ2-3
V gene: TRBV10-3

CDR3 protein: CASSFSTGLETQYF
J gene: TRBJ2-5
V gene: TRBV11-2

CDR3 protein: CASVGGRELWEQFF
J gene: TRBJ2-1
V gene: TRBV2

CDR3 protein: CASTRGPYNEQFF
J gene: TRBJ2-1
V gene: TRBV6-1

CDR3 protein: CASSPRVSESYEQYF
J gene: TRBJ2-7
V gene: TRBV12-3/TRBV12-4

CDR3 protein: CSVEPTYQETQYF
J gene: TRBJ2-5
V gene: TRBV29-1

CDR3 protein: CASSSRDRVSEAFF
J gene: TRBJ1-1
V gene: TRBV6-1

CDR3 protein: CASSETDNTEAFF
J gene: TRBJ1-1
V gene: TRBV6-4

CDR3 protein: CASRAPGLGAPYEQYF
J gene: TRBJ2-7
V gene: TRBV11-2

CDR3 protein: CASSETEGELFF
J gene: TRBJ2-2
V gene: TRBV2

CDR3 protein: CASSLERGRDTQYF
J gene: TRBJ2-3
V gene: TRBV28

CDR3 protein: CASSPGNNEQYF
J gene: TRBJ2-7
V gene: TRBV12-3/TRBV12-4

CDR3 protein: CASSIGLAGFTGELFF
J gene: TRBJ2-2
V gene: TRBV19

CDR3 protein: CSARSGLYEQYF
J gene: TRBJ2-7
V gene: TRBV20-1